The TCR beta chain under discussion was sequenced for a study of T-cell reconstitution after alpha-beta-depleted transplantation in children. As it was prepared, the TCRbeta library received unique molecular identifiers. TCRdb analysed the PCR reads with MiXCR anew, one entry per CDR3 protein. The profile shows roughly 500,000 distinct CDR3 sequences, about 10% of them singletons. This clonotype was seen at least ten times. The TCR originated in a child aged 2 to 10 with inherited bone marrow failure, due to receive a stem cell transplant. The sequencing here drew on PBMCs, taken before TCRalphabeta/CD19-depleted stem cell transplant.

CDR3 residues: CASSLFRETNYGYTF. The CDR3 nucleotides are TGTGCCAGCAGTTTATTCAGGGAGACGAACTATGGCTACACCTTC. The rearrangement links TRBV27 to TRBJ1-2; D may be TRBD1 (5 bases). The CDR3 totals 15 residues. The germline V gene has CDR1 MNHEY and CDR2 SMNVEV (reference sequence). Trimming removed 1 base from V and 2 bases from J, with 11 bases in between.